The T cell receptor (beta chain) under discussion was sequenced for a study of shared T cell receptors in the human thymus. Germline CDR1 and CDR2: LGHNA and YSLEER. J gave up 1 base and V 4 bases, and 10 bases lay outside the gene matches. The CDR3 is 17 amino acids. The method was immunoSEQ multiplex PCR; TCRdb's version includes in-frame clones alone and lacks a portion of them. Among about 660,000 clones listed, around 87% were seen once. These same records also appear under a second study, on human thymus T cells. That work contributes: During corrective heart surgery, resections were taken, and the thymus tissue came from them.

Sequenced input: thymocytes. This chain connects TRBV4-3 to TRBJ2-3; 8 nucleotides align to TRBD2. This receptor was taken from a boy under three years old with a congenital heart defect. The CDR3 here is CASSPRDGREGTDTQYF. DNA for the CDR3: TGCGCCAGCAGCCCTCGGGACGGGCGGGAGGGCACAGATACGCAGTATTTT.